This TCR beta chain was observed in a study of blood T cells in healthy people across ages. As regards this clonotype: This may be a read error, as it is one base from a much larger clone.

Each donor's blood draw was roughly 10 milliliters of peripheral blood. Alongside a J-beta primer mix, a sample-barcoded 5' primer served in a second PCR lasting 7 to 11 cycles. TCRdb itself ran the 5' RACE reads through MiXCR, one entry per CDR3 protein. The data show roughly 1,700,000 distinct CDR3 sequences, with 28% seen just once and about 7.7% held by the top ten. Germline V gene lookup returns CDR1 ENHRY and CDR2 SYGVKD. This CDR3 spans 14 amino acids. With 0 bases removed from V and 13 bases from J, the gap between germline ends came to 16 bases. Input material: blood. This clonotype was sampled from a woman aged 25 to 45 in good health. V usage is TRBV10-3 and J usage is TRBJ2-1; tentative D call: TRBD1 (5 bases). CDR3: CAISESAGKETQFF. For the CDR3, the DNA is TGTGCCATCAGTGAGTCGGCAGGGAAAGAGACCCAGTTCTTC.